This T cell receptor beta chain was captured by sequencing in a study of blood T cell repertoires in COVID-19. At the level of the study: Spain, Italy and the United States supplied samples that represented acute and convalescent COVID-19. PBMCs, B-cell-depleted T cells, or T cells were the source of the cDNA or gDNA that made up the material.

Original data processing: Amplification from reference gene primers served as the basis for estimated nucleated cell counts. Libraries were prepared by immunoSEQ multiplex PCR; TCRdb keeps only in-frame clonotypes and omits some of them. V, J and clone size are those of that table, while D and trimming were read from the DNA. The table has roughly 80,000 clones, around 90% seen once; the top ten hold over 4%. The receptor was isolated from a woman over 75 with active or convalescent COVID-19. Source material: peripheral blood.

The CDR3: CASSLDSGPTDTQYF. The CDR3 nucleotides are TGTGCCAGCAGCTTAGATAGCGGCCCCACAGATACGCAGTATTTT. The genes are TRBV7-2 and TRBJ2-3; tentatively, D is TRBD2 (6 bases). Germline V CDR1 and CDR2: SGHTA, FQGNSA. The CDR3 loop spans 15 amino acids. V was trimmed by 1 base and J by 2 bases, leaving 10 bases between them.